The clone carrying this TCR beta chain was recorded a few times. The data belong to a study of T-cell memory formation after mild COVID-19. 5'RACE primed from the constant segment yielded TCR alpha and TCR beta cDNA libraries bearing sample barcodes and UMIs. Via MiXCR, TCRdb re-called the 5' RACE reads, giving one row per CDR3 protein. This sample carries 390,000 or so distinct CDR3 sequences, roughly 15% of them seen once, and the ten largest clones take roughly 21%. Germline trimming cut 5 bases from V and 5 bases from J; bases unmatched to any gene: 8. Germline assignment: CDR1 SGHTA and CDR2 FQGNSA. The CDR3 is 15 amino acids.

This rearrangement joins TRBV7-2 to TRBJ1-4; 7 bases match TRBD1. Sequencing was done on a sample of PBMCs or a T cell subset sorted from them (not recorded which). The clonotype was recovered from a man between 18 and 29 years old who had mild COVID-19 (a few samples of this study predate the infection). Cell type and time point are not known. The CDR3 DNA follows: TGTGCCAGCAGCGGACCGGGACAGAGCAATGAAAAACTGTTTTTT. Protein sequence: CASSGPGQSNEKLFF.